A selection of T cell receptor beta chains follows, all from one sample in a study of shared clonotypes between healthy human individuals. The table came from immunoSEQ multiplex PCR; TCRdb's copy has only in-frame clones and leaves some out. The repertoire has approximately 2.5 million clones, over 85% of them found once; the top ten carry roughly 0.36%. The sequencing input was naive CD4+ T cells from PBMCs. These receptors were collected from a man younger than 30 in good health. Some clones in this sample may be carry-over from other donors' samples. Each CDR3 is given with its conserved first and last residue. The D gene is left open where the match is weak. Only part of the rows carry a size: once, few, many, or a class if the clone is expanded.

CDR3 DNA	CDR3 protein	CDR3 length	clone size	D gene	V gene	J gene
TGTGCCATCAGTGAGTCAAACAGTGGTCGCGGCTACACCTTC	CAISESNSGRGYTF	14	-	-	TRBV10-3	TRBJ1-2
TGTGCCAGCGGGGACAGGGGAGGCTACACCTTC	CASGDRGGYTF	11	-	TRBD1	TRBV18	TRBJ1-2
TGTGCCAGCAGCTTCCGGACAGGGTATGGGGAGACCCAGTACTTC	CASSFRTGYGETQYF	15	-	TRBD1	TRBV5-5	TRBJ2-5
TGTGCCAGCAGTTCTTATATTCGGAGGACTGAAGCTTTCTTT	CASSSYIRRTEAFF	14	-	-	TRBV27	TRBJ1-1
TGTGCCAGTAGTATAGGTGCATCCTACGAGCAGTACTTC	CASSIGASYEQYF	13	-	-	TRBV19	TRBJ2-7
TGTGCCAGCAGTGGGGGACTAGCGGGATCCGGGCAGTTCTTC	CASSGGLAGSGQFF	14	-	TRBD2	TRBV2	TRBJ2-1
TGTGCCAGCAGTTTTAGGCGGGGCGGCCTCTCCTACGAGCAGTACTTC	CASSFRRGGLSYEQYF	16	-	-	TRBV28	TRBJ2-7
TGTGCCAGCAGTTCTACGCCGACAGGGGTAGGGGAGCAGTACTTC	CASSSTPTGVGEQYF	15	-	TRBD1	TRBV6-1	TRBJ2-7
TGTGCCAGCAGTTTAAAGGGGAATAGCAATCAGCCCCAGCATTTT	CASSLKGNSNQPQHF	15	-	-	TRBV27	TRBJ1-5
TGTGCCAGTAGCTCATTGGGGGAAGGAGCCTACAATGAGCAGTTCTTC	CASSSLGEGAYNEQFF	16	once	-	TRBV19	TRBJ2-1
TGTGCCAGCAGCTTTCCGACTAGCGGGGAAACAGATACGCAGTATTTT	CASSFPTSGETDTQYF	16	-	TRBD2	TRBV7-7	TRBJ2-3
TGCGCCAGCAGCCCGGTGGGAGATAACTATGGCTACACCTTC	CASSPVGDNYGYTF	14	-	-	TRBV4-3	TRBJ1-2
TGTGCCAGCAGTGTCGGACAGGCTGGAAACACCATATATTTT	CASSVGQAGNTIYF	14	-	TRBD1	TRBV6-1	TRBJ1-3
TGTGCCAGCAGAGTCAGGGGTGCCGACACTGAAGCTTTCTTT	CASRVRGADTEAFF	14	-	-	TRBV2	TRBJ1-1
TGTGCCAGCAGCTTGTTTACTAGCGCGAGGCTGTTCTTC	CASSLFTSARLFF	13	-	TRBD2	TRBV7-2	TRBJ2-1
TGTGCCAGTAGGGAACAGGGAAGCAATCAGCCCCAGCATTTT	CASREQGSNQPQHF	14	-	-	TRBV19	TRBJ1-5
TGTGCTAGTGGTTTGGCCCGGACAGGGTCCGCCTTAGGTACGCAGTATTTT	CASGLARTGSALGTQYF	17	once	TRBD1	TRBV12-5	TRBJ2-3
TGTGCCAGCAGCGTAGTGGGACAGCCAAACTATGGCTACACCTTC	CASSVVGQPNYGYTF	15	-	TRBD1	TRBV9	TRBJ1-2
TGCGCCAGCAGCTTGGAAGGCAGGGGGATGGAGACCCAGTACTTC	CASSLEGRGMETQYF	15	-	TRBD1	TRBV5-1	TRBJ2-5
TGTGCCGGAAACACAGATACGCAGTATTTT	CAGNTDTQYF	10	-	-	TRBV7-9	TRBJ2-3
TGTGCCTGGAGTAACAGATTCGAGCAGTACTTC	CAWSNRFEQYF	11	-	-	TRBV30	TRBJ2-7
TGTGCCAGCAGCCAAGACGGGCTCCCCGGCTCCTACGAGCAGTACTTC	CASSQDGLPGSYEQYF	16	-	-	TRBV4-2	TRBJ2-7
TGTGCCAGCTCACCTCAGGGTCGCAATCAGCCCCAGCATTTT	CASSPQGRNQPQHF	14	-	-	TRBV18	TRBJ1-5
TGTGCCAGCAGCTCAGCTAGCGTGGGCCCCTACGAGCAGTACTTC	CASSSASVGPYEQYF	15	-	-	TRBV9	TRBJ2-7
TGTGCTAGTGGTTTGGAACCGGGACGCGCAGGAGGCTACACCTTC	CASGLEPGRAGGYTF	15	-	-	TRBV12-5	TRBJ1-2
TGTGCCAGCAGCGTAGACCTCATGAACACTGAAGCTTTCTTT	CASSVDLMNTEAFF	14	-	-	TRBV9	TRBJ1-1
TGTGCCAGCCACCTCTCTGGGGCCAACGTCCTGACTTTC	CASHLSGANVLTF	13	-	-	TRBV28	TRBJ2-6
TGTGCCAGTAGTATCCCAGGACGGGGGAACACTGAAGCTTTCTTT	CASSIPGRGNTEAFF	15	-	-	TRBV19	TRBJ1-1
TGTGCCTGGAGTTCACTAGCGGGCGTCACAGATACGCAGTATTTT	CAWSSLAGVTDTQYF	15	-	TRBD2	TRBV30	TRBJ2-3
TGTGCCAGCCTCTCCGGGGTGAACACTGAAGCTTTCTTT	CASLSGVNTEAFF	13	once	-	TRBV6-6	TRBJ1-1
TGTGCCATCAGTGAGATGGGGAGGTCGGCTTTCTTT	CAISEMGRSAFF	12	-	-	TRBV10-3	TRBJ1-1
TGTGCCAGTAGTAGTCGGGTAGATGGCTACACCTTC	CASSSRVDGYTF	12	-	-	TRBV19	TRBJ1-2
TGTGCCAGCAGTTTACGACGGGGAAGCTACGAGCAGTACTTC	CASSLRRGSYEQYF	14	-	-	TRBV27	TRBJ2-7
TGTGCCAGCAGTTTGGGGGGGTTCATGAACACTGAAGCTTTCTTT	CASSLGGFMNTEAFF	15	-	-	TRBV5-4	TRBJ1-1
TGTGCCAGCAGCTCTGGGTCGGGGGCAGATACGCAGTATTTT	CASSSGSGADTQYF	14	-	-	TRBV9	TRBJ2-3
TGCGCCAGCAGCCCCCGTCCCAGGGGGGAAACGAACACCGGGGAGCTGTTTTTT	CASSPRPRGETNTGELFF	18	-	-	TRBV4-1	TRBJ2-2
TGCGCCAGCAGCTTGGTGGGACAGTTGAACACTGAAGCTTTCTTT	CASSLVGQLNTEAFF	15	-	TRBD1	TRBV5-1	TRBJ1-1
TGCAGTGCTAGAGCTCGTGAGACCCAGTACTTC	CSARARETQYF	11	-	-	TRBV20-1	TRBJ2-5
TGTGCCAGCAGCTTACGGACTAGCGGCAACTACGAGCAGTACTTC	CASSLRTSGNYEQYF	15	-	TRBD2	TRBV7-2	TRBJ2-7
TGTGCCAGCAGCCTCGACTGGGGGGACTATGGCTACACCTTC	CASSLDWGDYGYTF	14	-	-	TRBV5-6	TRBJ1-2
TGTGCCAGCAGCTTAGTCTCTGGCTACACCTTC	CASSLVSGYTF	11	-	-	TRBV7-2	TRBJ1-2
TGTGCCAGCAGCGACCAGGGCGGGCGCGCCTACAATGAGCAGTTCTTC	CASSDQGGRAYNEQFF	16	-	-	TRBV7-3	TRBJ2-1
TGTGCCAGCTCTCTTTCGGTTATAGCGGGCACCGGGGAGCTGTTTTTT	CASSLSVIAGTGELFF	16	-	TRBD2	TRBV18	TRBJ2-2
TGTGCCAGCAGCTTAACTGGGGGCGGTTACGAGCAGTACTTC	CASSLTGGGYEQYF	14	-	-	TRBV7-3	TRBJ2-7
TGTGCCAGCAGCCCACAAGGATATCCTCCCCAGCATTTT	CASSPQGYPPQHF	13	-	-	TRBV2	TRBJ1-5
TGTGCCTTCAGTGGGAGGGACACAGATACGCAGTATTTT	CAFSGRDTDTQYF	13	-	TRBD2	TRBV28	TRBJ2-3
TGTGCCAGCAGCGTGAGCGGGAGGATCACAGATACGCAGTATTTT	CASSVSGRITDTQYF	15	-	TRBD2	TRBV11-3	TRBJ2-3
TGCGCCAGCAGCCCGGGACTGAGAAACACTGAAGCTTTCTTT	CASSPGLRNTEAFF	14	-	-	TRBV5-1	TRBJ1-1
TGTGCCAGCAGCTCTGGTAGCTCCTACGAGCAGTACTTC	CASSSGSSYEQYF	13	-	-	TRBV5-4	TRBJ2-7
TGTGCCAGCAGTCCACGACAGGGTAGCACTGAAGCTTTCTTT	CASSPRQGSTEAFF	14	-	TRBD1	TRBV6-5	TRBJ1-1
TGTGCCAGCAGTTTAGGGGGGACTCCTGGCTACACCTTC	CASSLGGTPGYTF	13	-	-	TRBV6-5	TRBJ1-2
TGTGCCAGCTCACCTGCGACAGGGATTGGCAATGAGCAGTTCTTC	CASSPATGIGNEQFF	15	once	TRBD1	TRBV18	TRBJ2-1
TGTGCCAGCAGCGTAGAAGGCGGGAGTTACAATGAGCAGTTCTTC	CASSVEGGSYNEQFF	15	once	TRBD2	TRBV9	TRBJ2-1
TGCAGCGTTGAAAGGGACAGAGCCTACGAGCAGTACTTC	CSVERDRAYEQYF	13	once	TRBD1	TRBV29-1	TRBJ2-7